Listed below are T cell receptor beta chains from one sample, sequenced in a study of T cells in Graves' hyperthyroidism and ophthalmopathy. TCRdb re-called the multiplex PCR reads through MiXCR, storing one row per CDR3 protein. Here the sample spans approximately 600,000 distinct CDR3 sequences, less than 25% being singletons. Sequenced material: blood. These receptors originate from a man aged 30 to 39 with Graves' ophthalmopathy. Both conserved end residues are part of each CDR3. The D gene is left open where the match is weak. Clone sizes are given selectively: once, few, many, or a class where the clone is expanded.

V,D,size,J,CDR3,DNA
TRBV7-3,.,few,TRBJ2-6,CASSLNPGVPGANVLTF,TGTGCCAGCAGCTTAAACCCAGGGGTTCCTGGGGCCAACGTCCTGACTTTC
TRBV5-1,TRBD2,.,TRBJ2-3,CAGSSAFSGRGEDTQYF,TGCGCCGGCAGCTCGGCTTTTAGCGGGAGAGGTGAAGATACGCAGTATTTT
TRBV4-1,.,.,TRBJ1-4,CASSQGLELFF,TGCGCCAGCAGCCAAGGTCTAGAACTGTTTTTT
TRBV19,.,.,TRBJ2-7,CASSRGLGGRTAYEQYF,TGTGCCAGTAGTAGGGGCCTAGGGGGGAGAACCGCCTACGAGCAGTACTTC
TRBV18,TRBD2,.,TRBJ2-1,CASSPPETSGRPYNEQFF,TGTGCCAGCTCACCACCGGAGACTAGCGGGAGGCCCTACAATGAGCAGTTCTTC
TRBV2,.,.,TRBJ2-2,CASSERVGTGELFF,TGTGCCAGCAGTGAAAGGGTCGGCACCGGGGAGCTGTTTTTT
TRBV28,.,many,TRBJ2-7,CASRRDGSYEQYF,TGTGCCAGCAGACGGGACGGATCCTACGAGCAGTACTTC
TRBV6-2/TRBV6-3,.,many,TRBJ2-7,CASSYAPGQREQYF,TGTGCCAGCAGTTACGCGCCGGGACAACGCGAGCAGTACTTC
TRBV27,.,.,TRBJ2-4,CASSPRDGIQYF,TGTGCCAGCAGTCCCCGGGACGGCATTCAGTACTTC
TRBV18,.,many,TRBJ2-2,CASSPVESGELFF,TGTGCCAGCTCACCAGTAGAATCCGGGGAGCTGTTTTTT
TRBV12-3/TRBV12-4,.,few,TRBJ2-5,CASSRRGATLQETQYF,TGTGCCAGCAGTCGCAGGGGCGCGACCCTCCAAGAGACCCAGTACTTC
TRBV6-1,.,.,TRBJ2-5,CASSTVGRETQYF,TGTGCCAGCAGTACGGTGGGGCGGGAGACCCAGTACTTC
TRBV4-1,.,few,TRBJ2-5,CASSQGWGEETQYF,TGCGCCAGCAGCCAAGGATGGGGAGAGGAGACCCAGTACTTC
TRBV7-3,.,few,TRBJ1-4,CASSLRGPALATNEKLFF,TGTGCCAGCAGCTTAAGGGGTCCCGCCCTCGCAACTAATGAAAAACTGTTTTTT
TRBV11-2,.,few,TRBJ2-7,CASSRGAVVPYEQYF,TGTGCCAGCAGTAGAGGGGCGGTGGTCCCCTACGAGCAGTACTTC
TRBV28,.,few,TRBJ2-1,CASSSPLIVGVTDNEQFF,TGTGCCAGCAGTTCCCCCCTTATAGTGGGAGTGACCGACAATGAGCAGTTCTTC
TRBV28,TRBD1,.,TRBJ2-7,CASSLAGTAFYEQYF,TGTGCCAGCAGTTTAGCCGGGACAGCATTCTACGAGCAGTACTTC
TRBV3-1,.,few,TRBJ1-2,CASSHLGLDYGYTF,TGTGCCAGCAGCCACTTAGGGCTTGACTATGGCTACACCTTC
TRBV7-2,.,many,TRBJ2-3,CASSFLGAPTTDTQYF,TGTGCCAGCAGCTTTTTAGGGGCACCAACCACAGATACGCAGTATTTT
TRBV7-8,TRBD2,.,TRBJ2-1,CASSHPPGGSTYEQFF,TGTGCCAGCAGCCACCCCCCGGGCGGGAGTACCTATGAGCAGTTCTTC
TRBV11-2,.,.,TRBJ2-1,CASNLAGGPGNEQFF,TGTGCCAGCAACCTAGCCGGAGGGCCAGGCAATGAGCAGTTCTTC
TRBV7-9,.,.,TRBJ1-5,CASSLEGEQPQHF,TGTGCCAGCAGCTTAGAAGGAGAGCAGCCCCAGCATTTT